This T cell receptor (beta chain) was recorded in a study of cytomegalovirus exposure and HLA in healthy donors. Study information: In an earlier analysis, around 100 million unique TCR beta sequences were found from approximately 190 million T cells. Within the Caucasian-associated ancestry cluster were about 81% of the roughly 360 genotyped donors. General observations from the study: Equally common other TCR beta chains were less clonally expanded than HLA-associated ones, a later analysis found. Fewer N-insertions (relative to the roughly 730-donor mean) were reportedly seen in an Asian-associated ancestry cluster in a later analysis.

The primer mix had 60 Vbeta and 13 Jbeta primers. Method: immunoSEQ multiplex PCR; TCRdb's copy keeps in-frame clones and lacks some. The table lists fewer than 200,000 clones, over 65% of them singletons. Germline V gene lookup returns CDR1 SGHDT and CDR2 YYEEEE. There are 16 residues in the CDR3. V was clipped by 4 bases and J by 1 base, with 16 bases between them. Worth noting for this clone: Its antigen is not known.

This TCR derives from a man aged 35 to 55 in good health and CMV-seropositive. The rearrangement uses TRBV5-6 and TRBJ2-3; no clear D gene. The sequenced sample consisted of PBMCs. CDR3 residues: CASSLGVLLRTDTQYF. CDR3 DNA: TGTGCCAGCAGCCTGGGTGTACTACTCCGCACAGATACGCAGTATTTT. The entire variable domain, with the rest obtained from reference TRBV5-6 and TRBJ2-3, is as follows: DAGVTQSPTHLIKTRGQQVTLRCSPKSGHDTVSWYQQALGQGPQFIFQYYEEEERQRGNFPDRFSGHQFPNYSSELNVNALLLGDSALYLCASSLGVLLRTDTQYFGPGTRLTVL.